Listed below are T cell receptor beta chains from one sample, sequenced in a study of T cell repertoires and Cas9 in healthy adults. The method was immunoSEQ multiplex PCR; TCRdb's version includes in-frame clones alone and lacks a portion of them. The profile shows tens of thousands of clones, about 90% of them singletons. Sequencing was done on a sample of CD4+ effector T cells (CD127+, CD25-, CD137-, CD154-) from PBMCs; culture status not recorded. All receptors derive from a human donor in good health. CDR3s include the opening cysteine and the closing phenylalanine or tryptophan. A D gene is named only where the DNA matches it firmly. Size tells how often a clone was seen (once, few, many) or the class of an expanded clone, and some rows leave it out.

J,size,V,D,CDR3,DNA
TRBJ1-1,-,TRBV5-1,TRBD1,CASSPAGGMNTEAFF,TGCGCCAGCAGCCCTGCAGGGGGGATGAACACTGAAGCTTTCTTT
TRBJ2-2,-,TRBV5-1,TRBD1,CASSAFWTGVGTGELFF,TGCGCCAGCAGCGCTTTCTGGACAGGGGTAGGGACCGGGGAGCTGTTTTTT
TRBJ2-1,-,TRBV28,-,CASSLRDGPRNEQFF,TGTGCCAGCAGTTTACGGGATGGACCCCGCAATGAGCAGTTCTTC
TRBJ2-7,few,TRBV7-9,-,CASSLGTGPYEQYF,TGTGCCAGCAGCTTAGGTACGGGACCCTACGAGCAGTACTTC
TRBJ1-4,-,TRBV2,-,CASCPLGGGTNEKLFF,TGTGCCAGCTGCCCTCTGGGGGGGGGAACTAATGAAAAACTGTTTTTT
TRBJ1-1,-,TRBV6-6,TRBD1,CASSYLPGQGAEAFF,TGTGCCAGCAGTTATCTCCCGGGACAGGGAGCTGAAGCTTTCTTT
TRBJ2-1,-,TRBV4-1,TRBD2,CASSQLDMGLPSEQFF,TGCGCCAGCAGCCAATTGGATATGGGACTACCGTCGGAGCAGTTCTTC
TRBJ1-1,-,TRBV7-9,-,CASSLRQFEAFF,TGTGCCAGCAGCTTAAGACAGTTTGAAGCTTTCTTT
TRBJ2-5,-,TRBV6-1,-,CASSPGAQETQYF,TGTGCCAGCAGTCCCGGGGCACAAGAGACCCAGTACTTC
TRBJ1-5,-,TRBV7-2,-,CASSLWPDSNQPQHF,TGTGCCAGCAGCTTATGGCCAGATAGCAATCAGCCCCAGCATTTT